The rows below give T cell receptor beta chains drawn from one sample of a study of CD8+ T cells in alopecia areata. Some clones are missing from TCRdb's copy, which holds only in-frame ones; the method was immunoSEQ multiplex PCR. The sample shows 200,000 or so clones, roughly three fifths of them seen only once. Source material: CD8+ T cells sorted from blood. The receptors derive from a human donor in good health. Both conserved end residues are part of each CDR3. A D gene is named only where the DNA matches it firmly. Clone sizes are given selectively: once, few, many, or a class where the clone is expanded.

D gene: NA; clone size: NA; J gene: TRBJ1-2; V gene: TRBV30; CDR3 protein: CAWSQFPGDGDGYTF; CDR3 DNA: TGTGCCTGGAGTCAGTTTCCAGGGGACGGGGATGGCTACACCTTC
D gene: NA; clone size: NA; J gene: TRBJ1-2; V gene: TRBV25-1; CDR3 protein: CASSESYRANYGYTF; CDR3 DNA: TGTGCCAGCAGTGAATCTTACAGAGCTAACTATGGCTACACCTTC
D gene: NA; clone size: NA; J gene: TRBJ1-2; V gene: TRBV6-5; CDR3 protein: CASSYGLGQLSSGYTF; CDR3 DNA: TGTGCCAGCAGTTACGGGCTCGGGCAGCTCTCATCGGGCTACACCTTC
D gene: NA; clone size: NA; J gene: TRBJ2-7; V gene: TRBV29-1; CDR3 protein: CSVELGQLYEQYF; CDR3 DNA: TGCAGCGTTGAATTAGGACAGCTATACGAGCAGTACTTC
D gene: TRBD2; clone size: few; J gene: TRBJ2-5; V gene: TRBV10-1; CDR3 protein: CASSEFSGGQETQYF; CDR3 DNA: TGCGCCAGCAGTGAGTTTAGCGGGGGGCAAGAGACCCAGTACTTC
D gene: TRBD2; clone size: NA; J gene: TRBJ2-1; V gene: TRBV7-2; CDR3 protein: CASSLFGLAGGNNEQFF; CDR3 DNA: TGTGCCAGCAGCTTATTTGGGCTAGCGGGGGGAAACAATGAGCAGTTCTTC
D gene: NA; clone size: once; J gene: TRBJ1-6; V gene: TRBV7-9; CDR3 protein: CASSPGPSNSPLHF; CDR3 DNA: TGTGCCAGCAGCCCGGGACCCTCAAATTCACCCCTCCACTTT
D gene: NA; clone size: once; J gene: TRBJ2-7; V gene: TRBV29-1; CDR3 protein: CSAMGGVSYEQYF; CDR3 DNA: TGCAGCGCGATGGGAGGAGTCTCCTACGAGCAGTACTTC
D gene: TRBD1; clone size: NA; J gene: TRBJ1-2; V gene: TRBV5-6; CDR3 protein: CASSWGQGAGGYTF; CDR3 DNA: TGTGCCAGCAGCTGGGGACAGGGGGCCGGGGGCTACACCTTC
D gene: NA; clone size: NA; J gene: TRBJ1-2; V gene: TRBV27; CDR3 protein: CASKSMGIYGYTF; CDR3 DNA: TGTGCCAGCAAATCTATGGGGATCTATGGCTACACCTTC
D gene: NA; clone size: few; J gene: TRBJ2-1; V gene: TRBV4-2; CDR3 protein: CASSPLWGINNEQFF; CDR3 DNA: TGTGCCAGCAGTCCGTTGTGGGGTATCAACAATGAGCAGTTCTTC
D gene: TRBD1; clone size: few; J gene: TRBJ1-1; V gene: TRBV18; CDR3 protein: CASSPNRGAEAFF; CDR3 DNA: TGTGCCAGCTCACCAAACAGGGGCGCTGAAGCTTTCTTT
D gene: TRBD2; clone size: NA; J gene: TRBJ2-2; V gene: TRBV6-5; CDR3 protein: CASSLRGATGELFF; CDR3 DNA: TGTGCCAGCAGTCTGCGGGGGGCCACCGGGGAGCTGTTTTTT
D gene: TRBD1; clone size: few; J gene: TRBJ1-6; V gene: TRBV4-1; CDR3 protein: CASGGTVLPDSPLHF; CDR3 DNA: TGCGCCAGCGGAGGGACAGTCCTCCCCGATTCACCCCTCCACTTT
D gene: NA; clone size: few; J gene: TRBJ1-1; V gene: TRBV14; CDR3 protein: CASSDPGGLDTEAFF; CDR3 DNA: TGTGCCAGCAGTGACCCGGGTGGGTTGGACACTGAAGCTTTCTTT
D gene: NA; clone size: NA; J gene: TRBJ2-2; V gene: TRBV19; CDR3 protein: CASSWSSVNTGELFF; CDR3 DNA: TGTGCCAGTAGTTGGTCCAGCGTGAACACCGGGGAGCTGTTTTTT